These 4 T cell receptor beta chains were all obtained from the same sample, sequenced in a study of blood T cell repertoires in COVID-19. The table came from immunoSEQ multiplex PCR; TCRdb's copy has only in-frame clones and leaves some out. This table has roughly 70,000 clones, about 91% appearing once. Sequencing used peripheral blood. Source of these receptors: a human donor with active COVID-19. The donor label of this sample is uncertain.

The rearrangement joins TRBV2 to TRBJ1-6; 7 bases are a match to TRBD1. V was pared by 3 bases and J by 6 bases, with 8 bases of the junction left unmatched. The V gene's germline CDR1 is SNHLY and CDR2 FYNNEI. This CDR3 comprises 16 residues. This CDR3 is CASSDALQGSNSPLHF. The CDR3 nucleotides are TGTGCCAGCAGTGACGCTTTACAGGGGTCTAATTCACCCCTCCACTTT.

The rearrangement uses TRBV2 and TRBJ2-3; 12 positions agree with TRBD2. The length of the CDR3 is 20 residues. Trimming at V came to 6 bases and at J to 6 bases, leaving 22 bases not matched to a gene. Germline V lookup: CDR1 SNHLY, CDR2 FYNNEI. CDR3 coding DNA: TGTGCCAGCAGGGACCTTATTTGGACTAGCGGGGCCGTCGGGAAGGATACGCAGTATTTT. This encodes CASRDLIWTSGAVGKDTQYF.

The chain couples TRBV7-6 to TRBJ1-1; TRBD1 agrees at 9 bases. Trimming at V came to 2 bases and at J to 3 bases, leaving 13 bases not matched to a gene. This CDR3 has 18 residues. Germline CDR1 is SGHVS and CDR2 is FNYEAQ. Here the CDR3 reads CASSLPSGTGTVDTEAFF. CDR3 DNA: TGTGCCAGCAGCTTACCGTCCGGGACAGGGACGGTGGACACTGAAGCTTTCTTT.

This sequence joins TRBV5-1 and TRBJ2-3; 12 nucleotides match TRBD2. CDR1 and CDR2 (germline): SGHRS, YFSETQ. Losses at the gene ends were 0 bases for V and 3 bases for J; bases not matched to a gene: 5. The CDR3 length is 17 residues. CDR3 in DNA: TGCGCCAGCAGCTTGGGACTAGCGGGAGTTGGTACAGATACGCAGTATTTT. It is translated as CASSLGLAGVGTDTQYF.